Listed here is a single T cell receptor beta chain. The antigen is undetermined. The data belong to a study of blood T cells in healthy people across ages. General observations from the study: In the absence of known donor CMV status, changes in expanded clonotypes were possibly confounded.

For the second PCR, which ran for about 7 to 11 cycles, a sample-barcoded 5' primer and a J-beta primer mix were used. There were at least 3 million CDR3-containing paired-end reads obtained from each sample. TCRdb processed the 5' RACE reads anew with MiXCR; each CDR3 protein has one entry. This sample has about 780,000 distinct CDR3 sequences; roughly 24% occur once, and the top ten carry about 3%. Germline V gene lookup returns CDR1 LGHNA and CDR2 YNFKEQ. V lost 0 bases, J lost 2 bases, and 2 bases stayed unmatched. The CDR3 covers 17 residues. The data also belong to a second study, concerning T cells of mothers and their children. That publication notes: Several children, together with their three healthy Caucasian mothers, made up the donors.

Sequencing used blood. The chain employs TRBV4-2 and TRBJ2-3; TRBD2 matches at 13 bases. This receptor was identified in a boy between 10 and 17 years old in good health. CDR3 nucleotides: TGTGCCAGCAGCCAAGAGGGACTAGCGGGGCCCACAGATACGCAGTATTTT. Translated, it gives CASSQEGLAGPTDTQYF.